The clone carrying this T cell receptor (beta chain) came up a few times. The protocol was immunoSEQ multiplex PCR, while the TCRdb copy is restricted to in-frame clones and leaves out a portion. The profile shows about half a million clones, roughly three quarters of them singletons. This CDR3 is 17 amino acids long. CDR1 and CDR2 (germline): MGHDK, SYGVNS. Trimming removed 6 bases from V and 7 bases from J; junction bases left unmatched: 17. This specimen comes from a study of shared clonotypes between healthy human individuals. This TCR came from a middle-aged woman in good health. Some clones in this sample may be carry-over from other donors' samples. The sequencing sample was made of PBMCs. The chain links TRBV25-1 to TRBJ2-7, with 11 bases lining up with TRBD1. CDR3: CASSPPLRGTGGLEQYF. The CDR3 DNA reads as TGTGCCAGCAGCCCCCCCCTAAGAGGGACAGGGGGACTAGAGCAGTACTTC.